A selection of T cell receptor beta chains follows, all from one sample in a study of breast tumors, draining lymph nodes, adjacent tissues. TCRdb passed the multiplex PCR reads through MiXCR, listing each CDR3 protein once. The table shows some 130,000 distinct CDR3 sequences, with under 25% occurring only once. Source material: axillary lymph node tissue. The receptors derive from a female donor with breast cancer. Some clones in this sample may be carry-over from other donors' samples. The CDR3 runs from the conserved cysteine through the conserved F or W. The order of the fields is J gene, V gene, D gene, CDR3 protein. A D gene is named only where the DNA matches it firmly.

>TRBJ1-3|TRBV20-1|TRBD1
CSDVASGQGPPTTIYF
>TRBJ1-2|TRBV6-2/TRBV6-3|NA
CASGDGPYGYTF
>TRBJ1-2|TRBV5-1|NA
CASSLDWGLGYGYTF
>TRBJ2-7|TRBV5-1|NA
CASSWDASGEQYF
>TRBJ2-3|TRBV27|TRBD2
CASSSRASGRAGTDTQYF
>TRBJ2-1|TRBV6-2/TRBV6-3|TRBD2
CATRTGLVLMRQFF
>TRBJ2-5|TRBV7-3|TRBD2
CASSSGGKETQYF
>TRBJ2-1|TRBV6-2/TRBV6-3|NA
CASRRDTGNNEQFF
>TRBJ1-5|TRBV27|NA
CASSLYRGDRPRHF
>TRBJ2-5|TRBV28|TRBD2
CASSLIPSGAFGETQYF
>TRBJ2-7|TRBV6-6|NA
CASSYSIQTYEQYF
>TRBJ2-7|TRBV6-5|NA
CASSYSAGSAYEQYF
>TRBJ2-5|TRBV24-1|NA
CATSDFLGAAQYF
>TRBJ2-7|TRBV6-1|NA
CASSESQGGHYEQYF
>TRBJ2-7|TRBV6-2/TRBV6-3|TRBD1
CASRPSGQGSYEQYF
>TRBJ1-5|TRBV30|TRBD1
CAWSAARDSYSNQPQHF
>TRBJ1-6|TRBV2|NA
CASRTEYNSPLHF
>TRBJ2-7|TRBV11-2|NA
CASSLAESEQYF
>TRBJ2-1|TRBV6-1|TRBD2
CASSNPILAGGANEQFF
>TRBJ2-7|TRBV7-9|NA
CASSLDTISYEQYF
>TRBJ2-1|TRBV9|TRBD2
CASSSQAGWVVEQFF
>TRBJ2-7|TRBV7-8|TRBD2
CASSTSPGGLEQYF
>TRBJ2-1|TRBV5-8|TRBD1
CASSLQGAAGSYNEQFF
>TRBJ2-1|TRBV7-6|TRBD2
CASSRGLAGTPYNEQFF
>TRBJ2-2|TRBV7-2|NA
CASKLGLGSRTTGELFF
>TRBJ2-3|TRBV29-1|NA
CSDTVADTQYF
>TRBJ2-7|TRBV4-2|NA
CASSHQERNDEQYF
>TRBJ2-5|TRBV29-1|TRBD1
CSAPRFGTGKVGGQETQYF
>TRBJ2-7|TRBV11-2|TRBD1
CASSLRDRNYEQYF
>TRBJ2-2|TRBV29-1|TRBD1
CSVETLDRATGGLFF
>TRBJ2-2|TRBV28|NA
CASRQQGSGELFF
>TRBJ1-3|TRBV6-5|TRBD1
CASSRRSGQAGNTIYF
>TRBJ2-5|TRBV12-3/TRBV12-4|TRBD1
CASSLGQGAQETQYF
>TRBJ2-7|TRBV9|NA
CASSVGTDNYEQYF
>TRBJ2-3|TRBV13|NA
CASSLGQITDTQYF
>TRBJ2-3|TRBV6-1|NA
CASIEGDGTDTQYF
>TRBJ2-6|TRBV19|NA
CASIDRDAGANVLTF
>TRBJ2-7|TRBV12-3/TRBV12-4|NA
CASSLTGVYEQYF
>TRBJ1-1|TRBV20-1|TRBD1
CSGQGVNTEAFF
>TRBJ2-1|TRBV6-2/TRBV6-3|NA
CASSYFPGTPIYNEQFF
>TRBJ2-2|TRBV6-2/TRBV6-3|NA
CASSYFGGANTGELFF
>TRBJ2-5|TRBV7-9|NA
CASSSLQVETQYF
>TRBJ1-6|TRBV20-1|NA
CSASQGRFLSYNSPLHF
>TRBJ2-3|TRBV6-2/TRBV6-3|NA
CASSVPLFGTDTQYF
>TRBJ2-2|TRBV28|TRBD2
CASSSRTRWTGELFF
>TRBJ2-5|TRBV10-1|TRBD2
CASSESMVAGDVETQYF
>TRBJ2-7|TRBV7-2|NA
CASSSQGTTEQYF
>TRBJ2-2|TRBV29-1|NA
CSFSGGTGTGELFF
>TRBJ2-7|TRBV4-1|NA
CASSQEKAEGAYEQYF
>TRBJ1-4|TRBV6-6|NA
CACTPGAYNEKLFF
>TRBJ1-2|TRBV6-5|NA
CASRGLGGYTF
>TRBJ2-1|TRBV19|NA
CASSIDVGLTYNEQFF